A selection of T cell receptor beta chains follows, all from one sample in a study of CD4 T cells in relation to SARS-CoV-2 and coronaviruses. For these TCRs, the target antigens are not known. The data were produced by immunoSEQ multiplex PCR, yet TCRdb's version contains in-frame clones alone and is incomplete. The sample lists around 11,000 clones, roughly 81% seen once, with around a sixth in the top ten. Input material: CD4+ T cells from PBMCs, cultured in vitro. The receptors shown here come from a human donor in good health. The CDR3 runs from the conserved cysteine through the conserved F or W. Each record gives: J gene, clone size, V gene, D gene, CDR3 DNA, CDR3 protein. D genes are given only for firm matches. Clone size is given for some rows only: seen once, a few or many times, or a class if the clone is expanded.

TRBJ2-5	.	TRBV9	TRBD2	TGTGCCAGCAGCGTATCGGCGGGGGGGCGATCCCAGTACTTC	CASSVSAGGRSQYF
TRBJ2-2	.	TRBV2	TRBD2	TGTGCCAGCTCCATAGCGGGGGGGCGCACCGGGGAGCTGTTTTTT	CASSIAGGRTGELFF
TRBJ2-1	.	TRBV2	.	TGTGCCAGCGGATACAACAATGAGCAGTTCTTC	CASGYNNEQFF
TRBJ1-5	.	TRBV29-1	.	TGCAGCGCGGGGGAATATAGTCAGCCCCAGCATTTT	CSAGEYSQPQHF
TRBJ1-2	.	TRBV10-3	TRBD1	TGTGCCGTACAGGGGGATAACTATGGCTACACCTTC	CAVQGDNYGYTF
TRBJ1-3	.	TRBV6-5	.	TGTGCCAGCAGAGGCAGGGCCTACTCTGGAAACACCATATATTTT	CASRGRAYSGNTIYF
TRBJ1-6	once	TRBV11-2	.	TGTGCCAGCAGCTTTAACTGGAACAATTCACCCCTCCACTTT	CASSFNWNNSPLHF
TRBJ2-7	.	TRBV5-4	TRBD2	TGTGCCAGCAGCCCGGGACTAGCGCGCTACGAGCAGTACTTC	CASSPGLARYEQYF
TRBJ1-2	.	TRBV19	.	TGTGCCAGTAGTATGGGGGAGGGCGACTATGGCTACACCTTC	CASSMGEGDYGYTF
TRBJ2-6	once	TRBV12-5	.	TGTGCTAGTGGTTTGGTACGTTTCGGGCGGGGCCCTGGGGGCTCTGGGGCCAACGTCCTGACTTTC	CASGLVRFGRGPGGSGANVLTF
TRBJ1-1	once	TRBV7-2	.	TGTGCCAGCAGCCGGAACGGGGGGCGGAACACTGAAGCTTTCTTT	CASSRNGGRNTEAFF
TRBJ1-3	.	TRBV5-1	TRBD1	TGCGCCAGCAGCTTGGCTAGGGACAGCGGAAACACCATATATTTT	CASSLARDSGNTIYF
TRBJ2-1	.	TRBV7-2	.	TGTGCCAGCAGCATCGACAGTCTCAATGAGCAGTTCTTC	CASSIDSLNEQFF
TRBJ1-2	few	TRBV3-1/TRBV3-2	.	TGTGCCAGCAGCCAAGATGGTCGGGACTATGGCTACACCTTC	CASSQDGRDYGYTF
TRBJ1-1	.	TRBV7-2	TRBD1	TGTGCCAGCAGCTTAGGGCGGGACAGGGACGCTTTCTTT	CASSLGRDRDAFF
TRBJ1-5	.	TRBV28	TRBD1	TGTGCCAGCAGTTTAGATGGGGGGGACAGAGGGAATCAGCCCCAGCATTTT	CASSLDGGDRGNQPQHF
TRBJ2-5	.	TRBV4-1	.	TGCGCCAGCAGCCGTGCCTCAGGAGAGACCCAGTACTTC	CASSRASGETQYF
TRBJ1-5	.	TRBV7-2	TRBD1	TGTGCCAGCAGCTTAAATCAGGGGGGGGGTCAGCCCCAGCATTTT	CASSLNQGGGQPQHF
TRBJ2-1	few	TRBV4-1	.	TGCGCCAGCAGCCAGTACAACCACAATGAGCAGTTCTTC	CASSQYNHNEQFF
TRBJ2-7	.	TRBV7-2	TRBD2	TGTGCCAGCAGCTTGCTAGCGGGATACCCCAGCGAGCAGTACTTC	CASSLLAGYPSEQYF
TRBJ1-3	.	TRBV5-1	.	TGCGCCAGCAGGGAACAGACCGCCGGAAACACCATATATTTT	CASREQTAGNTIYF
TRBJ2-6	.	TRBV6-2/TRBV6-3	TRBD2	TGTGCCAGCAGTCCGTCAGCGGGAGGGCCTGGGGCCAACGTCCTGACTTTC	CASSPSAGGPGANVLTF
TRBJ2-2	.	TRBV7-3	.	TGTGCCAGCAGCTTGAGTTCAGGGAACACTGGCGGGGAGCTGTTTTTT	CASSLSSGNTGGELFF
TRBJ2-5	.	TRBV2	TRBD2	TGTGCCAGCAGTGAGGGACTAGCGGGAGGGCCTAGAGAGACCCAGTACTTC	CASSEGLAGGPRETQYF